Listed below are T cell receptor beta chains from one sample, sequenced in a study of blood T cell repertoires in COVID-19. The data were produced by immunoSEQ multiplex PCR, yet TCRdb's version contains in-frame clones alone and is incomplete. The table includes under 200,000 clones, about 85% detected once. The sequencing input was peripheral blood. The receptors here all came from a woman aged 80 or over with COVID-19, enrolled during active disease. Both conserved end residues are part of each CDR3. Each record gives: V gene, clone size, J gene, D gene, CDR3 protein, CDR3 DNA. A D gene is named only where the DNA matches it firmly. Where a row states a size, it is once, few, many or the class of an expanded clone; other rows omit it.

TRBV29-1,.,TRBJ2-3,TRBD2,CSVEPAGGTQYF,TGCAGCGTTGAACCTGCGGGGGGTACGCAGTATTTT
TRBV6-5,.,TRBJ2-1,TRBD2,CASSYSSGGIGEQFF,TGTGCCAGCAGTTACTCTTCGGGGGGGATAGGTGAGCAGTTCTTC
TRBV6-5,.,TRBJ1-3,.,CASIRGGNTIYF,TGTGCCAGCATCAGAGGAGGGAACACCATATATTTT
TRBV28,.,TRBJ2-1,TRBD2,CASTTSGKGDGEQFF,TGTGCCAGCACGACTAGCGGGAAGGGAGACGGTGAGCAGTTCTTC
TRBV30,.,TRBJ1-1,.,CAWSVCSSGLLGTEAFF,TGTGCCTGGAGTGTGTGCTCGTCTGGGCTTCTTGGGACTGAAGCTTTCTTT
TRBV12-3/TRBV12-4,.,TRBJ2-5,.,CASSLRGQETQYF,TGTGCCAGCAGCCTCAGGGGCCAAGAGACCCAGTACTTC
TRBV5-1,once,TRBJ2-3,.,CASSSDTSTDTQYF,TGCGCCAGCAGCTCAGACACCAGCACAGATACGCAGTATTTT
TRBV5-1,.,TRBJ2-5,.,CASSLGRSGETQYF,TGCGCCAGCAGCTTGGGGCGATCGGGAGAGACCCAGTACTTC
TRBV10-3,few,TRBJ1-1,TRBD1,CAISSRTGYTEAFF,TGTGCCATCAGCTCCAGGACAGGGTATACTGAAGCTTTCTTT
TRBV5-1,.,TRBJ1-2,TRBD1,CASSQRTGGYGYTF,TGCGCCAGCAGCCAGAGGACAGGGGGTTATGGCTACACCTTC
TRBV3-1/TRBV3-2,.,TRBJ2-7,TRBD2,CASSLPGTTEQYF,TGTGCCAGCAGCCTCCCCGGGACTACAGAGCAGTACTTC
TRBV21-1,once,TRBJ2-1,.,CASSKADPRQFF,TGTGCCAGCAGCAAAGCAGATCCCAGGCAGTTCTTC
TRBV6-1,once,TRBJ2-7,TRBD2,CASSVTSGTSGGYEQYF,TGTGCCAGCAGTGTGACTTCCGGGACTAGCGGGGGGTACGAGCAGTACTTC
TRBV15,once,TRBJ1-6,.,CATSSERVGNSPLHF,TGTGCCACCAGCAGTGAGAGGGTGGGTAATTCACCCCTCCACTTT
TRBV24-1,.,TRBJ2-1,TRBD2,CATSDLRGRDLNEQFF,TGTGCCACCAGTGATTTGCGGGGGAGGGATCTCAATGAGCAGTTCTTC
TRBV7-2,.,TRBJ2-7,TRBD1,CASSLLTGSSEQYF,TGTGCCAGCAGCTTATTGACAGGGAGTTCGGAGCAGTACTTC
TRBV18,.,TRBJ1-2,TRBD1,CASSYEQGALGYGYTF,TGTGCCAGCTCTTACGAACAGGGGGCGCTCGGCTATGGCTACACCTTC
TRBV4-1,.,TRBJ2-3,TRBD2,CASSQAGGRGDTQYF,TGCGCCAGCAGCCAAGCGGGGGGGAGGGGAGATACGCAGTATTTT
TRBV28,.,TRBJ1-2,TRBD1,CASSLAGQSYGYTF,TGTGCCAGCAGTTTGGCGGGACAGAGCTATGGCTACACCTTC
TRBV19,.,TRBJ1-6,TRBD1,CASSVQGANNSPLHF,TGTGCCAGTAGTGTACAGGGGGCGAATAATTCACCCCTCCACTTT
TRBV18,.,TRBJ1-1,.,CASFSRSQGRTEAFF,TGTGCCAGCTTTTCCAGGTCACAGGGCCGGACTGAAGCTTTCTTT
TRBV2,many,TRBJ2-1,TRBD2,CASSDPAGGYMEQFF,TGTGCCAGCAGTGATCCCGCGGGAGGGTACATGGAGCAGTTCTTC
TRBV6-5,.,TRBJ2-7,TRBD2,CASSYSGPSGSYEQYF,TGTGCCAGCAGTTACTCTGGGCCTAGCGGATCCTACGAGCAGTACTTC
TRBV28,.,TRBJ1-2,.,CASSFVGRNYGYTF,TGTGCCAGCAGTTTCGTGGGCCGGAACTATGGCTACACCTTC
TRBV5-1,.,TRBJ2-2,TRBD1,CASSSTGGLTGELFF,TGCGCCAGCAGCTCGACAGGGGGCCTCACCGGGGAGCTGTTTTTT
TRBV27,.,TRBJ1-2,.,CASSLLGARGYTF,TGTGCCAGCAGTTTATTGGGGGCGAGGGGCTACACCTTC
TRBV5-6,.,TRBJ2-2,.,CASRDGQSAGELFF,TGTGCCAGCAGAGACGGACAGTCCGCCGGGGAGCTGTTTTTT
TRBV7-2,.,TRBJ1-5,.,CASSSRVNQPQHF,TGTGCCAGCAGCTCCCGCGTCAATCAGCCCCAGCATTTT
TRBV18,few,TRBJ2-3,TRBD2,CASSPGLALTDTQYF,TGTGCCAGCTCACCGGGACTAGCGCTCACAGATACGCAGTATTTT
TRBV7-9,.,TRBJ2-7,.,CASSPDTYEQYF,TGTGCCAGCAGCCCGGACACCTACGAGCAGTACTTC
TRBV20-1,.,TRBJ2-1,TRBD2,CSATAGGGGFF,TGCAGTGCTACGGCGGGAGGTGGAGGGTTCTTC
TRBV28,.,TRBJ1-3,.,CASRAPEAGNTIYF,TGTGCCAGCAGGGCCCCGGAGGCTGGAAACACCATATATTTT
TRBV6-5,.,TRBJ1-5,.,CASSCPDTLRPQHF,TGTGCCAGCAGTTGCCCAGACACCCTCCGGCCCCAGCATTTT
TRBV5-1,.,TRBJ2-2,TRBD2,CASCLSGRPEELFF,TGCGCCAGCTGTCTAAGCGGGAGACCGGAGGAGCTGTTTTTT
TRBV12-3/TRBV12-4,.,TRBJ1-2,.,CASRSTDYGYTF,TGTGCCAGCAGATCGACAGACTATGGCTACACCTTC
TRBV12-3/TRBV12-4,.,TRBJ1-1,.,CASSLRRWTEAFF,TGTGCCAGCAGTTTGAGGCGGTGGACTGAAGCTTTCTTT
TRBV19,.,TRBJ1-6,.,CASQPGGREAPLHF,TGTGCCAGCCAACCGGGCGGGCGGGAGGCACCCCTCCACTTT
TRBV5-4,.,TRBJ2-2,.,CASSLGVAWGTGELFF,TGTGCCAGCAGCTTGGGAGTAGCGTGGGGCACCGGGGAGCTGTTTTTT
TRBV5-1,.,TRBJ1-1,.,CASSLHEQGEAFF,TGCGCCAGCAGCTTGCACGAGCAGGGAGAAGCTTTCTTT
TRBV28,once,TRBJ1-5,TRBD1,CASLPGQRNQPQHF,TGTGCCAGCCTCCCGGGACAGCGCAATCAGCCCCAGCATTTT
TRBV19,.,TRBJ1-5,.,CASSMYRQSGYSNQPQHF,TGTGCCAGTAGTATGTACAGACAATCAGGTTATAGCAATCAGCCCCAGCATTTT
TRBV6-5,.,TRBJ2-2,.,CASSSTGKNTGELFF,TGTGCCAGCAGTTCAACAGGGAAGAACACCGGGGAGCTGTTTTTT
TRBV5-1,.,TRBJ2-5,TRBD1,CASRLQGEETQYF,TGCGCCAGCAGGCTACAGGGGGAGGAGACCCAGTACTTC
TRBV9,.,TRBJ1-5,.,CASDQGVGQPQHF,TGTGCCAGCGATCAAGGGGTCGGCCAGCCCCAGCATTTT
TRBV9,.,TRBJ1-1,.,CASSVAQPGTEAFF,TGTGCCAGCAGCGTAGCCCAGCCGGGAACTGAAGCTTTCTTT
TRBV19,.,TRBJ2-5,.,CASRTEGETQYF,TGTGCCAGTAGGACGGAGGGTGAGACCCAGTACTTC
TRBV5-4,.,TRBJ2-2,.,CASTQGRGPTGELFF,TGTGCCAGCACCCAGGGAAGGGGCCCCACCGGGGAGCTGTTTTTT
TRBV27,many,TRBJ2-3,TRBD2,CASSGSREGTQYF,TGTGCCAGCAGTGGATCTCGGGAGGGTACGCAGTATTTT
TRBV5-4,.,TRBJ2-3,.,CASSLAGTDTQYF,TGTGCCAGCAGCTTGGCCGGCACAGATACGCAGTATTTT
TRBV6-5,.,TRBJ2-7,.,CASTGRRGQFYEQYF,TGTGCCAGCACCGGAAGGAGGGGACAGTTCTACGAGCAGTACTTC
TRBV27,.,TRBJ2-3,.,CASTPRQITDTQYF,TGTGCCAGCACCCCCCGACAGATCACAGATACGCAGTATTTT
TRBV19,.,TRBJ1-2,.,CASSQQGDHGGYTF,TGTGCCAGTAGTCAACAGGGAGATCACGGCGGCTACACCTTC